This T cell receptor beta chain was documented in a study of blood T cells in healthy people across ages. Findings and limits, study-wide: PBMCs that were unsorted prevented a conclusive naive versus antigen-experienced comparison.

PCR was performed a second time for about 6 to 12 cycles using a sample-barcoded 5' primer and a J-beta primer mix. MiXCR was run by TCRdb on the 5' RACE reads, yielding one entry per CDR3 protein. This sample carries some 850,000 distinct CDR3 sequences, 20% to 30% of them seen once, and the ten largest clones take about 3%. Concerning this clonotype: Its matching antigen is unknown.

Germline assignment: CDR1 SEHNR and CDR2 FQNEAQ (reference sequence). With 3 bases clipped from V and 5 bases from J, the junction kept 9 bases outside the gene matches. This CDR3 spans 15 amino acids. These same data were also listed under a study on T cells of mothers and their children. This second study notes: A few healthy Caucasian mothers and their six children donated. From each mother came over 9 million TCR beta CDR3 reads, and from each child came around 2.7 million.

Sequencing input: blood. The sequence came from a boy between 5 and 17 years old in good health. V and J are TRBV7-9 and TRBJ1-1, with 7 bases lining up with TRBD1. CDR3 residues: CASSLVTTGRTEAFF. The CDR3 DNA reads TGTGCCAGCAGCTTGGTTACGACAGGGCGAACTGAAGCTTTCTTT.